This is a list of T cell receptor beta chains from one sample in a study of cytomegalovirus exposure and HLA in healthy donors. Here immunoSEQ multiplex PCR was the method, and the copy in TCRdb shows in-frame clones only, minus some. This sample has around 120,000 clones, with about 82% found just once. The sequencing input was PBMCs. These receptors all stem from a boy younger than 18 in good health and CMV-seronegative. Both conserved end residues are part of each CDR3. Fields, in order: V gene, J gene, D gene, clone size, CDR3 protein, CDR3 DNA. A D gene is named only where the DNA matches it firmly. The size field is filled for only some rows; it gives once, few, many or a size class.

TRBV6-5	TRBJ2-3	-	-	CASSAGSSTDTQYF	TGTGCCAGCAGCGCGGGGTCGAGCACAGATACGCAGTATTTT
TRBV9	TRBJ2-2	TRBD1	once	CASSLRDRGAGELFF	TGTGCCAGCAGCCTCCGGGACAGGGGGGCCGGGGAGCTGTTTTTT
TRBV2	TRBJ2-1	TRBD2	few	CASSRTAGPAIF	TGTGCCAGCAGTCGTACAGCGGGACCCGCGATCTTC
TRBV30	TRBJ1-1	-	-	CAWSRSGATEAFF	TGTGCCTGGAGCCGGAGCGGGGCCACTGAAGCTTTCTTT
TRBV9	TRBJ2-3	-	-	CASSAQSSTDTQYF	TGTGCCAGCAGCGCCCAGTCTAGCACAGATACGCAGTATTTT
TRBV27	TRBJ2-7	TRBD2	-	CASSPGLAPYEQYF	TGTGCCAGCAGCCCGGGACTAGCGCCCTACGAGCAGTACTTC
TRBV7-2	TRBJ2-7	TRBD2	-	CASSLGLAGALSYEQYF	TGTGCCAGCAGCTTGGGACTAGCGGGAGCGCTCTCCTACGAGCAGTACTTC
TRBV6-5	TRBJ2-3	-	-	CASSYSQGSDTQYF	TGTGCCAGCAGTTACTCGCAGGGGTCGGATACGCAGTATTTT
TRBV19	TRBJ2-7	TRBD1	-	CPQDGTGNLGWEQYF	TGTCCGCAAGACGGGACAGGGAACCTTGGCTGGGAGCAGTACTTC
TRBV25-1	TRBJ2-3	-	-	CASRGDTQYF	TGTGCCAGCCGAGGAGATACGCAGTATTTT
TRBV6-5	TRBJ2-7	TRBD1	-	CASRRDRGLGYEQYF	TGTGCCAGCAGGAGGGACAGGGGGCTGGGCTACGAGCAGTACTTC
TRBV5-6	TRBJ2-7	-	-	CASSSPGDLDYEQYF	TGTGCCAGCAGCTCCCCAGGGGATTTGGACTACGAGCAGTACTTC
TRBV11-3	TRBJ2-2	TRBD2	-	CASTPRRLAGYTGELFF	TGTGCCAGCACACCCCGTCGTCTAGCGGGTTACACCGGGGAGCTGTTTTTT
TRBV27	TRBJ2-1	-	-	CASSFFAGGTNEQFF	TGTGCCAGCAGTTTTTTCGCAGGGGGGACCAATGAGCAGTTCTTC
TRBV21-1	TRBJ2-3	-	-	CARSLAGGEDTQYF	TGTGCCAGATCTTTAGCGGGAGGAGAGGATACGCAGTATTTT
TRBV2	TRBJ2-1	TRBD2	-	CASRRGNGYNEQFF	TGTGCCAGTCGGCGGGGGAACGGCTACAATGAGCAGTTCTTC
TRBV27	TRBJ1-5	TRBD1	-	CASSPGQGGSQPQHF	TGTGCCAGCAGCCCGGGACAGGGTGGAAGTCAGCCCCAGCATTTT
TRBV27	TRBJ1-4	TRBD1	-	CASSFGTGGEKLFF	TGTGCCAGCAGTTTCGGGACAGGAGGTGAAAAACTGTTTTTT
TRBV6-1	TRBJ2-1	-	-	CASSATNSGDEQFF	TGTGCCAGCAGTGCCACCAATAGCGGCGATGAGCAGTTCTTC
TRBV7-8	TRBJ2-1	TRBD2	few	CASSQMGLEEYEQFF	TGTGCCAGCAGCCAAATGGGACTAGAGGAATATGAGCAGTTCTTC
TRBV27	TRBJ2-7	TRBD2	-	CASSPQTSVSSYEQYF	TGTGCCAGCAGTCCTCAGACTAGCGTGAGCTCCTACGAGCAGTACTTC
TRBV6-5	TRBJ2-1	TRBD2	-	CATTGGREANNEQFF	TGTGCCACAACGGGGGGGCGGGAGGCAAACAATGAGCAGTTCTTC
TRBV11-2	TRBJ2-7	-	-	CASSLAHGNEQYF	TGTGCCAGCAGCTTAGCGCACGGGAACGAGCAGTACTTC
TRBV6-4	TRBJ2-1	TRBD1	-	CASSNAGQGYNEQFF	TGTGCCAGCAGCAACGCGGGACAGGGCTACAATGAGCAGTTCTTC
TRBV4-1	TRBJ2-7	-	-	CASSPQGLSAEQYF	TGCGCCAGCAGCCCCCAAGGACTCAGTGCCGAGCAGTACTTC
TRBV30	TRBJ2-1	-	-	CAWSVGAGLWDEQFF	TGTGCCTGGAGTGTAGGGGCGGGACTTTGGGATGAGCAGTTCTTC